A selection of T cell receptor beta chains follows, all from one sample in a study of blood T cell repertoires in COVID-19. Measured with immunoSEQ multiplex PCR; TCRdb has only the in-frame clones, and not every one. Among 300,000 to 450,000 clones listed, about 87% were seen once. The specimen was peripheral blood. Receptors were obtained from a woman in her sixties with COVID-19, enrolled during active disease. CDR3s include the opening cysteine and the closing phenylalanine or tryptophan. D genes are given only for firm matches. The size of a clone is reported for some rows only, either as once, few or many, or as a class for expanded clones.

J gene | D gene | V gene | clone size | CDR3 protein | CDR3 DNA
TRBJ2-4 | TRBD1 | TRBV7-8 | . | CASSLVGDRPLAKNIQYF | TGTGCCAGCAGCTTGGTCGGGGACAGACCATTAGCCAAAAACATTCAGTACTTC
TRBJ2-1 | TRBD2 | TRBV4-1 | . | CASAFSGGGLPYNEQFF | TGCGCCAGCGCGTTTAGCGGGGGGGGGTTACCCTACAATGAGCAGTTCTTC
TRBJ2-3 | . | TRBV14 | . | CASSVSTDTQYF | TGTGCCAGCAGCGTAAGCACAGATACGCAGTATTTT
TRBJ2-5 | . | TRBV12-2 | . | CASRLRASPETQYF | TGTGCAAGTCGCTTAAGGGCTAGCCCAGAGACCCAGTACTTC
TRBJ2-7 | . | TRBV6-2/TRBV6-3 | . | CASSYSPENQASYEQYF | TGTGCCAGCAGTTACTCCCCCGAAAACCAGGCCTCCTACGAGCAGTACTTC
TRBJ2-1 | . | TRBV5-6 | . | CASSFVQHLDNEQFF | TGTGCCAGCAGCTTCGTCCAACATCTGGACAATGAGCAGTTCTTC
TRBJ1-1 | . | TRBV6-5 | . | CASKGKGTEAFF | TGTGCCAGCAAAGGGAAGGGGACTGAAGCTTTCTTT
TRBJ2-7 | . | TRBV7-3 | . | CASSPQGGRYEQYF | TGTGCCAGCAGCCCCCAGGGGGGCAGGTACGAGCAGTACTTC
TRBJ1-1 | . | TRBV28 | once | CASSVRRAMNTEAFF | TGTGCCAGCAGTGTCCGCAGGGCTATGAACACTGAAGCTTTCTTT
TRBJ2-2 | TRBD2 | TRBV2 | . | CASSLVRGGTGELFF | TGTGCCAGCAGTCTGGTGCGGGGGGGCACCGGGGAGCTGTTTTTT
TRBJ1-4 | . | TRBV15 | . | CATSSPEGAREKLFF | TGTGCCACCAGCAGTCCGGAAGGCGCGAGGGAAAAACTGTTTTTT
TRBJ1-1 | . | TRBV18 | . | CASSPGRREAFF | TGTGCCAGCTCACCAGGCCGCCGTGAAGCTTTCTTT
TRBJ2-5 | TRBD2 | TRBV5-4 | . | CASSFGAGAKETQYF | TGTGCCAGCAGCTTCGGAGCGGGGGCCAAAGAGACCCAGTACTTC
TRBJ2-5 | TRBD1 | TRBV10-1 | . | CASSEGQGLRETQYF | TGCGCCAGCAGTGAGGGACAGGGACTTCGGGAGACCCAGTACTTC
TRBJ2-4 | TRBD1 | TRBV5-8 | . | CASRIPGQGKNIQYF | TGTGCCAGCAGAATCCCGGGACAGGGCAAAAACATTCAGTACTTC
TRBJ2-3 | . | TRBV7-3 | . | CASSLSAATDTQYF | TGTGCCAGCAGCTTAAGCGCCGCCACAGATACGCAGTATTTT
TRBJ1-2 | TRBD1 | TRBV6-2/TRBV6-3 | . | CASTPDRGDYGYTF | TGTGCCAGCACCCCGGACAGGGGCGACTATGGCTACACCTTC
TRBJ2-7 | TRBD2 | TRBV10-3 | . | CAISVAGDSYEQYF | TGTGCCATCAGTGTAGCGGGGGATTCCTACGAGCAGTACTTC
TRBJ1-1 | TRBD1 | TRBV30 | . | CAWSVQGAGEAFF | TGTGCCTGGAGTGTACAGGGGGCTGGTGAAGCTTTCTTT
TRBJ2-6 | . | TRBV4-2 | . | CASSRASGANVLTF | TGTGCCAGCAGCAGAGCCTCTGGGGCCAACGTCCTGACTTTC
TRBJ1-3 | . | TRBV2 | . | CASITPSAGNTIYF | TGTGCCAGCATCACCCCGAGTGCTGGAAACACCATATATTTT
TRBJ1-5 | . | TRBV6-5 | . | CASSYRSGHQPQHF | TGTGCCAGCAGTTACCGGTCGGGACACCAGCCCCAGCATTTT
TRBJ1-1 | . | TRBV6-5 | . | CASSQRTGNTEAFF | TGTGCCAGCAGTCAACGTACAGGGAACACTGAAGCTTTCTTT
TRBJ1-2 | . | TRBV24-1 | . | CATSDPAGKGYGYTF | TGTGCCACCAGTGACCCTGCAGGAAAGGGGTATGGCTACACCTTC
TRBJ2-7 | TRBD2 | TRBV6-5 | . | CASRASGGNEQYF | TGTGCCAGCAGGGCTAGCGGGGGGAACGAGCAGTACTTC
TRBJ1-1 | . | TRBV6-5 | . | CASSYSGANTEAFF | TGTGCCAGCAGTTACTCTGGGGCGAACACTGAAGCTTTCTTT
TRBJ2-1 | . | TRBV7-7 | . | CASSRLILDEQFF | TGTGCTAGCAGCCGCTTAATACTAGATGAGCAGTTCTTC